This T cell receptor (beta chain) was captured in a study of identifying expanded T cells in peripheral blood. Trimming removed 3 bases at V and 6 bases at J, with 12 bases between. The CDR3 contains 13 residues. In germline, CDR1 is SGHRS, CDR2 YFSETQ. Findings of the study overall: Approximately 1.2 clones differed between technical replicates, versus approximately 17 and 20 over time. Across healthy donors, higher total template counts meant significantly greater roughly two-week count variance.

Healthy donors had no documented immune events, such as infections, while sampled. Concerning this clone: Its specificity is not known.

Assay: immunoSEQ multiplex PCR; the TCRdb copy retains only in-frame clones and omits some. This sample carries 120,000 or so clones, around four fifths of them seen once, and the ten largest clones take around 3.3%. The sample consisted of blood. The chain recombines TRBV5-1 with TRBJ1-1, with D unclear. This TCR came from a person between 18 and 75 years old in good health. The CDR3 is CASSSLPGAEAFF. CDR3 sequence (DNA): TGCGCCAGCAGCTCTTTGCCTGGCGCTGAAGCTTTCTTT.